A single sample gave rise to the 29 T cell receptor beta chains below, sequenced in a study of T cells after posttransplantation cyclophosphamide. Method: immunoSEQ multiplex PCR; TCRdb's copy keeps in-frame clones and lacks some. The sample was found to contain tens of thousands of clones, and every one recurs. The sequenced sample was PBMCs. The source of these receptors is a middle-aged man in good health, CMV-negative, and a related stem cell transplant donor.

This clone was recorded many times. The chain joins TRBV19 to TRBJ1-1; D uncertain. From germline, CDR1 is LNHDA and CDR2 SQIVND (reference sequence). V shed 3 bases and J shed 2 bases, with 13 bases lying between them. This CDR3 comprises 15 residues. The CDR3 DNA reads TGTGCCAGTAGTATCCCCTCACAGATTAACACTGAAGCTTTCTTT. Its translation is CASSIPSQINTEAFF.

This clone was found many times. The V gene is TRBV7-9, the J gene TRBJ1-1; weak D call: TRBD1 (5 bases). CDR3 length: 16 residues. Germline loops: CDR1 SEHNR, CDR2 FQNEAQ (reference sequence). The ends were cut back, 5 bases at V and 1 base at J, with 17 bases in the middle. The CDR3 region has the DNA TGTGCCAGCAGCGGTCCCTCCAGGGCTCCGAACACTGAAGCTTTCTTT. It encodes CASSGPSRAPNTEAFF.

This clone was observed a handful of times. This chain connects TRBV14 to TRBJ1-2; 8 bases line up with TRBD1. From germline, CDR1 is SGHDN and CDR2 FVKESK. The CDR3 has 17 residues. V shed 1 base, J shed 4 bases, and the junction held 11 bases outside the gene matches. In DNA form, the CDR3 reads TGTGCCAGCAGCCAAGGCTCCGGCAGGGGGCGAGGCTATGGCTACACCTTC. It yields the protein CASSQGSGRGRGYGYTF.

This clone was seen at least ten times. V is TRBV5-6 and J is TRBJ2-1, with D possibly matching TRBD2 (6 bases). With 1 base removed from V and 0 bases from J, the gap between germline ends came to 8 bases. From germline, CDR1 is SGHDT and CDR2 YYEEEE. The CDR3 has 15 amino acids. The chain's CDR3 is CASSLIGGSYNEQFF. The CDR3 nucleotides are TGTGCCAGCAGCTTGATCGGGGGCTCCTACAATGAGCAGTTCTTC.

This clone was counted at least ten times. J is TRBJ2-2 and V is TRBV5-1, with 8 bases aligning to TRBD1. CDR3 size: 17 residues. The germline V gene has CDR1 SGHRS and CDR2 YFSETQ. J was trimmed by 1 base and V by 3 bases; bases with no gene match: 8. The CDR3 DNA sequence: TGCGCCAGCAGCTACACTTCGGGACAGGAGAACACCGGGGAGCTGTTTTTT. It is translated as CASSYTSGQENTGELFF. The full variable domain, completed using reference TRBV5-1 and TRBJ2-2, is KAGVTQTPRYLIKTRGQQVTLSCSPISGHRSVSWYQQTPGQGLQFLFEYFSETQRNKGNFPGRFSGRQFSNSRSEMNVSTLELGDSALYLCASSYTSGQENTGELFFGEGSRLTVL.

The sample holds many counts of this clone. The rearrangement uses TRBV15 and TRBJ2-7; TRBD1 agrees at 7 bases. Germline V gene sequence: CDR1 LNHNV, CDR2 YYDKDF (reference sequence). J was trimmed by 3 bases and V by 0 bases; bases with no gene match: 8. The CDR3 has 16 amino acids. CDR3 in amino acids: CATSRDHGTANYEQYF. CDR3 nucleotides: TGTGCCACCAGCAGAGATCACGGGACAGCTAACTACGAGCAGTACTTC.

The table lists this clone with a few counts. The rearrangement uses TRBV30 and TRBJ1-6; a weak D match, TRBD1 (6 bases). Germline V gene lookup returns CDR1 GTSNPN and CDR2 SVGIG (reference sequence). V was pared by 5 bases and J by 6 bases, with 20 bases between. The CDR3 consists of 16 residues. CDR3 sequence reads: CAWGGVAGAPNSPLHF. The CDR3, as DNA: TGTGCCTGGGGGGGTGTAGCGGGGGCACCTAATTCACCCCTCCACTTT.

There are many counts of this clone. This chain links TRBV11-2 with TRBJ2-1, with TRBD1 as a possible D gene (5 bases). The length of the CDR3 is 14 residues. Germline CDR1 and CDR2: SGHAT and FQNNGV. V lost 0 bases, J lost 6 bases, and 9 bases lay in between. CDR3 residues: CASSLDPGSNEQFF. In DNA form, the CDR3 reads TGTGCCAGCAGCTTAGACCCAGGGTCCAATGAGCAGTTCTTC. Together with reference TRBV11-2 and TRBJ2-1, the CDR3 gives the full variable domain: EAGVAQSPRYKIIEKRQSVAFWCNPISGHATLYWYQQILGQGPKLLIQFQNNGVVDDSQLPKDRFSAERLKGVDSTLKIQPAKLEDSAVYLCASSLDPGSNEQFFGPGTRLTVL.

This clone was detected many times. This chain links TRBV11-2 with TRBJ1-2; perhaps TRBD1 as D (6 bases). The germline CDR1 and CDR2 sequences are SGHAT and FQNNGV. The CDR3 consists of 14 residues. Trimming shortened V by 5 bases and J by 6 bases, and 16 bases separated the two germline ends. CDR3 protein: CASSPLAGADGYTF. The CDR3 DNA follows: TGTGCCAGCAGCCCACTCGCAGGGGCGGATGGCTACACCTTC.

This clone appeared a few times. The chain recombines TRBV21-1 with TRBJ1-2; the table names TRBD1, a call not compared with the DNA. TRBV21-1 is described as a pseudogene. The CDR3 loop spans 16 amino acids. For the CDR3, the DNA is TGTGCCAGCACCTTCTCCCACCCTGACAGGGACTATGGCTACACCTTC. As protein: CASTFSHPDRDYGYTF.

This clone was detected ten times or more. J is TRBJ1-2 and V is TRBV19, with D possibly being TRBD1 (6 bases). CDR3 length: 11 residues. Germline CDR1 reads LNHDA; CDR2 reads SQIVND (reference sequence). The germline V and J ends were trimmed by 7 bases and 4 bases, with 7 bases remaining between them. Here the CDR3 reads CASTGVYGYTF. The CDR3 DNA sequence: TGTGCCAGTACAGGGGTCTATGGCTACACCTTC.

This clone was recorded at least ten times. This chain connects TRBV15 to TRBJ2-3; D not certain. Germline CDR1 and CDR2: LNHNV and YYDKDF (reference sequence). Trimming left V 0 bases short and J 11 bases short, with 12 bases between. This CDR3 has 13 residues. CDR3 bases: TGTGCCACCAGCAGAGATCGTGCGTTTGAGCAGTATTTT. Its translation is CATSRDRAFEQYF.

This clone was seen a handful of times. The CDR3 DNA reads TGTGCCAGCAGTGAATCCGCGATGTTATCGGGCACAGATACGCAGTATTTT. Amino acid sequence: CASSESAMLSGTDTQYF. The chain uses TRBV25-1 and TRBJ2-3; D unclear. This CDR3 comprises 17 residues. The germline V gene encodes CDR1 MGHDK and CDR2 SYGVNS. The V end lost 1 base, the J end lost 1 base, and 15 bases lay between the germline ends.

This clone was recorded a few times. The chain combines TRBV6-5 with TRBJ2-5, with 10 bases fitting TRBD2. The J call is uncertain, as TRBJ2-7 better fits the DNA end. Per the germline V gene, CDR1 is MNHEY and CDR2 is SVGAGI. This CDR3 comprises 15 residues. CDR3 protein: CASSYSGSGGYEQYF. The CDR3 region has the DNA TGTGCCAGCAGTTACTCGGGTAGCGGGGGGTACGAGCAGTACTTC.

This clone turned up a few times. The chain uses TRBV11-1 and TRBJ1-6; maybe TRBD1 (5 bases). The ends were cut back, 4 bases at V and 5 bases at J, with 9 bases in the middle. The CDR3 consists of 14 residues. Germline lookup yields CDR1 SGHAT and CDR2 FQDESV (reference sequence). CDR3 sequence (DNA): TGTGCCAGCAGCTACAAGGGGAATAATTCACCCCTCCACTTT. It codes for CASSYKGNNSPLHF.

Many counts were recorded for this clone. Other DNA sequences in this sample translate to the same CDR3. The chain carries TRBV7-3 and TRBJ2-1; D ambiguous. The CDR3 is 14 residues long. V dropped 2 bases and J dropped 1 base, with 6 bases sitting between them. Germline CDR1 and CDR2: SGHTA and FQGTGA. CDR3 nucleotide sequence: TGTGCCAGCAGCTTAGCCGGGTCCTACAATGAGCAGTTCTTC. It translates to CASSLAGSYNEQFF.

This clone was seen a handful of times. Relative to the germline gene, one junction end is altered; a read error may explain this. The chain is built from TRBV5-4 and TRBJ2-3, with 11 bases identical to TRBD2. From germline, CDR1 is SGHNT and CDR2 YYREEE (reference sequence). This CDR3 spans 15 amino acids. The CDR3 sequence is CASSLVTSGGDTQYF. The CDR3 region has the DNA TGTGCCAGCAGTTTGGTTACTAGCGGGGGAGATACGCAGTATTTT.

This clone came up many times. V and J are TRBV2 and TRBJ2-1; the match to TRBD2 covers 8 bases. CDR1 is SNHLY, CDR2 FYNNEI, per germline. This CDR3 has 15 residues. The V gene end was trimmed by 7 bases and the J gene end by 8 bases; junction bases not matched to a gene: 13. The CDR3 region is CASKLDGRVFDEQFF. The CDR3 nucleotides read TGTGCCAGCAAGCTGGACGGGAGGGTATTCGATGAGCAGTTCTTC.

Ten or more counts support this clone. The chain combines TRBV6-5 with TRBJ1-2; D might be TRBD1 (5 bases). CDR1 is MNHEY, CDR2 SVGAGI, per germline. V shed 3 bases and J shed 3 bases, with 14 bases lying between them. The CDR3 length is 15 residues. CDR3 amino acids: CASSYRGLPDYGYTF. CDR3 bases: TGTGCCAGCAGTTATAGGGGACTGCCGGACTATGGCTACACCTTC.

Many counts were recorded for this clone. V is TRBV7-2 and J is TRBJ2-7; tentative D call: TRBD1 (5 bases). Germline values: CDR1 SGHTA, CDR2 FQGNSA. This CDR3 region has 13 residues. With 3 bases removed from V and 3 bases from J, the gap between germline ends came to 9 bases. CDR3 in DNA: TGTGCCAGCAGCTTCCAGGGTGGCTACGAGCAGTACGTC. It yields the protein CASSFQGGYEQYV.

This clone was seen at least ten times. The CDR3 DNA sequence: TGTGCCAGCAGTGGCACACGGGGGATGGGCACTGAAGCTTTCTTT. Translation: CASSGTRGMGTEAFF. V is TRBV6-5 and J is TRBJ1-1; TRBD1 might be the D (5 bases). The CDR3 has 15 amino acids. The ends were cut back, 5 bases at V and 4 bases at J, with 17 bases in the middle. Germline V lookup: CDR1 MNHEY, CDR2 SVGAGI.

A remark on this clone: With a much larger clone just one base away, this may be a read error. The CDR3 here is CVSTQGAGYEQYF. Written as DNA, the CDR3 is TGTGTCAGTACCCAGGGGGCGGGCTACGAGCAGTACTTC. This chain connects TRBV19 to TRBJ2-7, with 8 bases matching TRBD1. Germline-derived CDR1 and CDR2 are LNHDA and SQIVND (reference sequence). This CDR3 has 13 amino acids.

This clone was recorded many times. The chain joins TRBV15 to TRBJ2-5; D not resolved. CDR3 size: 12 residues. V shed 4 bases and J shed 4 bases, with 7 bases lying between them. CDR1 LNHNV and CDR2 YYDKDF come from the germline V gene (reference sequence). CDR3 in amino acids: CATSTKRETQYF. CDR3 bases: TGTGCCACCAGCACCAAGAGAGAGACCCAGTACTTC.

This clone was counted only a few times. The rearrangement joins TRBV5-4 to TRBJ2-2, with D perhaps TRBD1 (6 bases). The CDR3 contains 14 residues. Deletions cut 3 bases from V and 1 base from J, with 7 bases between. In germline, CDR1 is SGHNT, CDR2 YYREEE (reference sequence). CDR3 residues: CASSSTGNTGELFF. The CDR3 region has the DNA TGTGCCAGCAGCTCGACAGGGAACACCGGGGAGCTGTTTTTT.

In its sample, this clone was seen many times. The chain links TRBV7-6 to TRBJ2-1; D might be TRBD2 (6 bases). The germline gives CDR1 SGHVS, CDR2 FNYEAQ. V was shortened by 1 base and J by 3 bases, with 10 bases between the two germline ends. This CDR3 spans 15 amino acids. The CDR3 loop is CASSLEAGFYNEQFF. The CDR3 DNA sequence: TGTGCCAGCAGCTTAGAAGCGGGTTTCTACAATGAGCAGTTCTTC.

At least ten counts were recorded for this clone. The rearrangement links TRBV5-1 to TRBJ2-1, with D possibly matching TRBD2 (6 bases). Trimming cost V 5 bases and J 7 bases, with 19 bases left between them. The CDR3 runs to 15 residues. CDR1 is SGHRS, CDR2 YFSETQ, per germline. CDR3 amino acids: CASRPTSSGRNEQFF. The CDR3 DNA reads TGCGCCAGCAGGCCGACTAGTTCGGGGAGGAATGAGCAGTTCTTC.

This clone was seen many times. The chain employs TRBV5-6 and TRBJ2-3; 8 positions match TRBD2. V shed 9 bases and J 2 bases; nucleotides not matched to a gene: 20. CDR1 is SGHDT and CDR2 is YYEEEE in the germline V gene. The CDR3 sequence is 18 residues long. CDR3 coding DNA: TGTGCCACTGCACAAGTACCTCGGACTAGCTCCGACACAGATACGCAGTATTTT. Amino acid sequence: CATAQVPRTSSDTDTQYF.

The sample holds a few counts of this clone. This CDR3 is CASSFLRAGGTGELFF. DNA of the CDR3: TGTGCCAGCAGCTTCCTTCGGGCAGGGGGCACCGGGGAGCTGTTTTTT. The chain has TRBV11-2 and TRBJ2-2; 7 bases align to TRBD1. The V gene's germline CDR1 is SGHAT and CDR2 FQNNGV. Losses at the gene ends were 3 bases for V and 4 bases for J; bases not matched to a gene: 8. The CDR3 totals 16 residues.

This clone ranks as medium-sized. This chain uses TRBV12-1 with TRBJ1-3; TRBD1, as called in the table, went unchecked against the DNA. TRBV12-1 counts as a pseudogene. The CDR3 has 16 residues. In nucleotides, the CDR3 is TGTGCCAGCAGCGCCACAGGGAATCTCTCTGGAAACACCATATATTTT. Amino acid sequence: CASSATGNLSGNTIYF.